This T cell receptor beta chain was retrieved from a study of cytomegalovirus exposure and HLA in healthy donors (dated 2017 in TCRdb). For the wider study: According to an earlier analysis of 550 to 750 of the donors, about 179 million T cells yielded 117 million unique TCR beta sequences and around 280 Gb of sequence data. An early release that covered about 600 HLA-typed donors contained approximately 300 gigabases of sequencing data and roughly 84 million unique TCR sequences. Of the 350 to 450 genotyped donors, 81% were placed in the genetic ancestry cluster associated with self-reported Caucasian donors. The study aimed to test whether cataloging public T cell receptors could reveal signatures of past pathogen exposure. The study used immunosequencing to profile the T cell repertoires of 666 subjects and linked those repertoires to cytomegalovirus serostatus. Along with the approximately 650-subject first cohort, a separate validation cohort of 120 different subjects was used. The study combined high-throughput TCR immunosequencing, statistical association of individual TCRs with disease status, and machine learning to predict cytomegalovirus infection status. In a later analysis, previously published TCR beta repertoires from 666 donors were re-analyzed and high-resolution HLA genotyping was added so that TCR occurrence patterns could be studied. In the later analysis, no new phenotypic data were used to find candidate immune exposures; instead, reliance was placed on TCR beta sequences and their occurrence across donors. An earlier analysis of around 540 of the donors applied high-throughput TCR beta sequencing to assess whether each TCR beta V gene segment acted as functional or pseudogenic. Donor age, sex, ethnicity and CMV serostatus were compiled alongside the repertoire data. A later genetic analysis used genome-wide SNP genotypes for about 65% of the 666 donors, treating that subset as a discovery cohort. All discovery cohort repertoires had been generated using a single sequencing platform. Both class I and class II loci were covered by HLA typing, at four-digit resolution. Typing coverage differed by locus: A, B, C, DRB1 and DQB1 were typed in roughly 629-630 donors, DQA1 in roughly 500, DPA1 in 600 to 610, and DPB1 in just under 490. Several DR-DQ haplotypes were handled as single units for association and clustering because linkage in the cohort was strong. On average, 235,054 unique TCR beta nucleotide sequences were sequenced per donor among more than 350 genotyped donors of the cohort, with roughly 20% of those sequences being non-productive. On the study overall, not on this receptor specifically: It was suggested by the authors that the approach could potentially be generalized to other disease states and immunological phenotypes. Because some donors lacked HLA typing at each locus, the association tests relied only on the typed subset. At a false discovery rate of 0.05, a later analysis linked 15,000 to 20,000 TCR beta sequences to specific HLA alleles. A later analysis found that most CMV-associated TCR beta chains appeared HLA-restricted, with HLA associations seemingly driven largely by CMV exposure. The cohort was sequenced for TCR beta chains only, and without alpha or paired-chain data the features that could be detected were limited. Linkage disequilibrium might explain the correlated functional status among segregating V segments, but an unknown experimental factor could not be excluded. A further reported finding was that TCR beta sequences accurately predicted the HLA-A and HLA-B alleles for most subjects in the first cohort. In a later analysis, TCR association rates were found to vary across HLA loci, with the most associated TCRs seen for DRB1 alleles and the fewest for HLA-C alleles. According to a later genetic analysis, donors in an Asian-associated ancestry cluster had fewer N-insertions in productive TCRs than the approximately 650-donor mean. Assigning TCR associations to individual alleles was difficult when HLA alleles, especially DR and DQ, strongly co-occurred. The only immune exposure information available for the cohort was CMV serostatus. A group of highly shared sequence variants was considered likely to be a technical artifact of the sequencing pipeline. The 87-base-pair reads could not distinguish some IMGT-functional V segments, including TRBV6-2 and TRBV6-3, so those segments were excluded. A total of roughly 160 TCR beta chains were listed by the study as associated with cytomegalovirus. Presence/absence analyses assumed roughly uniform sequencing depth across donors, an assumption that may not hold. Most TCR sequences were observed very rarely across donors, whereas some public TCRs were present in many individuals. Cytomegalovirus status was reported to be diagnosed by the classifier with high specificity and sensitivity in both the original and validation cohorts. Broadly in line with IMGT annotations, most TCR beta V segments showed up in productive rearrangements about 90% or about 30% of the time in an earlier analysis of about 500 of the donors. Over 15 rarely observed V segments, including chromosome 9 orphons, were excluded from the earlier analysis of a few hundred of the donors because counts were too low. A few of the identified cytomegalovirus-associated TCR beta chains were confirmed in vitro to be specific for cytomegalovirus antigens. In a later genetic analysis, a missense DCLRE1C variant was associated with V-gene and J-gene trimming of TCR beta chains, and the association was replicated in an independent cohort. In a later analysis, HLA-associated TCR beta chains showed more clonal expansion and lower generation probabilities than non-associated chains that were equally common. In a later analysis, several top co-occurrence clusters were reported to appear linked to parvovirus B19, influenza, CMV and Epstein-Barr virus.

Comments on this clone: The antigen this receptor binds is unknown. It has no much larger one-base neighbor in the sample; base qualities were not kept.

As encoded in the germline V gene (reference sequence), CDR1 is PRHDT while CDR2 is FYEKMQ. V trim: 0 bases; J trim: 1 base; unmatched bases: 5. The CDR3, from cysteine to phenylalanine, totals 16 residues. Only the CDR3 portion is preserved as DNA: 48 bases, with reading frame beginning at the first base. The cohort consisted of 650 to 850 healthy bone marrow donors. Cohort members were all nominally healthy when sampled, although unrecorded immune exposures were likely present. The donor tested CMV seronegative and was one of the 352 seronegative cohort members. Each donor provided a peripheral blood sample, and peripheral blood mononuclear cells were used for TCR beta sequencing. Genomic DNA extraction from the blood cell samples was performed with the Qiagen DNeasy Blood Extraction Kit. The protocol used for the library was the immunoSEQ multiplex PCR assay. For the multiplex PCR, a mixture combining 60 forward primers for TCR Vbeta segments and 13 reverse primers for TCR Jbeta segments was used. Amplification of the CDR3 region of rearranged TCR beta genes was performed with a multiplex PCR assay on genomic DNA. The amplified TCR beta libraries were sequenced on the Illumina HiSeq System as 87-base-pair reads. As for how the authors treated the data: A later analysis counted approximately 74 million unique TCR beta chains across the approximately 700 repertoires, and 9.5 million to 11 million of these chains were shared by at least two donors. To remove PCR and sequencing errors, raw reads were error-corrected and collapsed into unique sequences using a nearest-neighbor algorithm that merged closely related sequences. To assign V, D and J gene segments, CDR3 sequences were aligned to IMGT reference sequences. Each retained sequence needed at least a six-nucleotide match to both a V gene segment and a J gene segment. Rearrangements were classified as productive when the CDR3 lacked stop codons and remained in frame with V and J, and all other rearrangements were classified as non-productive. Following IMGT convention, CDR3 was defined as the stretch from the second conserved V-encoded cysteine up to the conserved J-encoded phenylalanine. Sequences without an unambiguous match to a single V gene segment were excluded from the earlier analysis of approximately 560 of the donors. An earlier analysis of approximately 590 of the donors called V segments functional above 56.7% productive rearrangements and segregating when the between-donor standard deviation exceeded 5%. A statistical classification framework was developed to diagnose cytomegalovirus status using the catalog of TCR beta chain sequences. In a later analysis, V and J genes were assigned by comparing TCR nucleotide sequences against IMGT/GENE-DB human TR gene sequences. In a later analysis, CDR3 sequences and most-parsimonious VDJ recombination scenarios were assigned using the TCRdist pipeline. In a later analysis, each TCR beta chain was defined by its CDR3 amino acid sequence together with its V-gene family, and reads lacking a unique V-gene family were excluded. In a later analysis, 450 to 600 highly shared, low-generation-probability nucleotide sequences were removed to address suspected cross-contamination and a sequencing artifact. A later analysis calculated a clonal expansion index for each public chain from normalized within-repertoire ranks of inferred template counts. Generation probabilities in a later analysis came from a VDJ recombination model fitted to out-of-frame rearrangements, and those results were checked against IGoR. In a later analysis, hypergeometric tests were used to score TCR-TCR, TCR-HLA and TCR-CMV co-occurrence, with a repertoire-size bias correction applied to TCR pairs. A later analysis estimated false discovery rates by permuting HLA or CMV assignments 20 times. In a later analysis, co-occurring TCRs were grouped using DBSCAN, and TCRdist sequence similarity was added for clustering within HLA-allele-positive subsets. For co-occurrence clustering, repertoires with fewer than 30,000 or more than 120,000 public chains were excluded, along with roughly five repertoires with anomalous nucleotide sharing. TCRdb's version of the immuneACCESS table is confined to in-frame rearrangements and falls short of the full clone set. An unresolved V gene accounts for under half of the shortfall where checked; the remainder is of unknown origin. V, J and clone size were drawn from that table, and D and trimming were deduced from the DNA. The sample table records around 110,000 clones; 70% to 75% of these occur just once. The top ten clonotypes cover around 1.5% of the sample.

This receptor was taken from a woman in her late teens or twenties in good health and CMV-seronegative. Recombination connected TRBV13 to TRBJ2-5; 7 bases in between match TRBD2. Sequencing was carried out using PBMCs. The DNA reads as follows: TGTGCCAGCAGCTTAGGACGGGGGGAACTCCAAGAGACCCAGTACTTC. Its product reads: CASSLGRGELQETQYF.